This T cell receptor beta chain originates from a study of blood T cell repertoires in COVID-19. Whole-study context: T cells, B-cell-depleted T cells, or PBMCs supplied cDNA or gDNA.

In the source study's methods: Nucleated cell counts were estimated from reference gene primer amplification. Sequenced by immunoSEQ multiplex PCR; TCRdb stores in-frame clones only, minus some. D and trimming were read from the DNA, whereas the V and J calls and clone size are those reported in that table. This table holds over 50,000 clones, just under 85% found once. J lost 4 bases, V lost 4 bases, and 6 bases had no gene match. This CDR3 has 14 amino acids. Germline CDR1 reads SGDLS; CDR2 reads YYNGEE. The TCR sequence derives from a man aged 65 to 85 with acute or convalescent COVID-19. The rearrangement uses TRBV9 and TRBJ1-1, with TRBD1 matching over 8 bases. Input material: peripheral blood. The CDR3 here is CASSPRTGPTEAFF. As DNA, the CDR3 is TGTGCCAGCAGCCCCCGGACAGGGCCCACTGAAGCTTTCTTT.